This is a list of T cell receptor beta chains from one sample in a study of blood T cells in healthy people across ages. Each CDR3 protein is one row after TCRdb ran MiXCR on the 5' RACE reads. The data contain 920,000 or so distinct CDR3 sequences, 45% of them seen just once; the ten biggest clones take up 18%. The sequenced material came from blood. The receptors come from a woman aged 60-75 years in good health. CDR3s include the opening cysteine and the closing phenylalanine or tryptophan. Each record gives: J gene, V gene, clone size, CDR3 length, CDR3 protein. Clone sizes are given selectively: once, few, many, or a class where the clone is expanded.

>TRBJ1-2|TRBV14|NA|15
CASSQDRPRSYGYTF
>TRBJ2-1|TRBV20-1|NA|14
CSARGRTSYNEQFF
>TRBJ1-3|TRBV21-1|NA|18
CASSSRGQGRGPGNTIYF
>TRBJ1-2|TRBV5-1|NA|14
CASRKDTGDYGYTF
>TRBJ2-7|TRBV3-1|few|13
CASSQDPRVEQYF
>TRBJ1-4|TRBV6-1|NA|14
CASSERRLGEKLFF
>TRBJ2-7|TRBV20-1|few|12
CSARMVAYEQYF
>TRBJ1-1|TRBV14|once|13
CASSPHVGQGAFF
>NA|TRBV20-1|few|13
CSARVTIKETQYF
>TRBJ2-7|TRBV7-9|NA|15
CASSSQREKWYEQYF
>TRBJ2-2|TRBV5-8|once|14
CASSFGQVTGELFF
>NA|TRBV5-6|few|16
CASSLAGSGRRAEQYF
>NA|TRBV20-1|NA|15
CSASAVEGSAYEQYF
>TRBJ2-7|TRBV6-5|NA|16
CASSYPQTSGTYEQYF
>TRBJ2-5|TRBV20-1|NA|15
CSARESGILTNEQYF
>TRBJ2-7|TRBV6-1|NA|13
CASRLGQEYEQYF
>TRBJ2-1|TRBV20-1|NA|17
CSARDIVRAGSYNEQFF
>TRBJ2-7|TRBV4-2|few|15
CASSHGAGEGPEQYF
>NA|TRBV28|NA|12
CASSPNGGEQYF
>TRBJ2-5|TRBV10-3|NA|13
CAIRNRVQETQYF
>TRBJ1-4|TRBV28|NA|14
CASSSGRGHGKLFF
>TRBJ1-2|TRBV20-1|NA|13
CSASRDRVNGYTF
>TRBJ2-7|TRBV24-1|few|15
CATSEPDRSSYEQYF
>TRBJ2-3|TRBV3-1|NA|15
CASSQDQGVSDTQYF
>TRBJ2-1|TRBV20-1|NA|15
CSANSGTAGYNEQFF
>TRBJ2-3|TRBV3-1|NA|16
CASSHSEGRPTDTQYF
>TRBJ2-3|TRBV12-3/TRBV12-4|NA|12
CTSNGGTDTQYF
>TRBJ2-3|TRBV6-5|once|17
CASSYSGQPSLLDTQYF
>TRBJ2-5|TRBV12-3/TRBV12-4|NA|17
CASTTVRGGRGRETQYF
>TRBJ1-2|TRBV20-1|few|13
CSAFFSGDYGYTF
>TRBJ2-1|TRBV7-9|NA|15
CASSLRTGENNEQFF
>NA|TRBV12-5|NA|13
CASGLEGGFEQYF
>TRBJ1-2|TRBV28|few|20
CASSFPRQMANPDLNYGYTF
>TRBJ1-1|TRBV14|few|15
CASITLIDRDAEAFF
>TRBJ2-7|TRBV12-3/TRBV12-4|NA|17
CASRPAMQTSGSYEQYF
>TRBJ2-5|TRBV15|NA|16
CATSGQGTVSQETQYF
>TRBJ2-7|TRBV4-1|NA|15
CASSQVIRGPYEQYF
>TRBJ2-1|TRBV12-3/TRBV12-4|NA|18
CASSPGLAGHPGYNEQFF
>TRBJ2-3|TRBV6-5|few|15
CASSHNLGGWDTQYF